These 18 T cell receptor beta chains share one sample of origin, sequenced in a study of blood T cells in healthy people across ages (dated by TCRdb to the mid-2010s). Receptors were amplified or captured by 5' RACE. The sequencer listed for this sample is Illumina HiSeq 2500. A second PCR of about 7 to 12 cycles was performed with a sample-barcoded 5' primer and a J-beta primer mix. TCRdb cleaned the public reads at Q25 with fastp, built clones with MiXCR and kept in-frame beta chains. All rows with the same CDR3 protein become a single entry with the most common DNA and genes. This sample holds a few hundred thousand distinct CDR3 sequences; over 25% were observed only once. Of the sample, about 3.3% is held by the ten largest clones. These data were also filed under a second study, of T cells of mothers and their children.

The specimen was blood. The source of these receptors is a boy aged 2-15 years in good health.

This clonotype has a count of ten or more. The chain links TRBV12-3 or TRBV12-4 to TRBJ1-2; 9 bases align to TRBD1. The CDR3 runs 13 residues. V lost 3 bases and J lost 13; bases outside the gene matches: 9. This CDR3 is CASSFGPGQGGTF. DNA of the CDR3: TGTGCCAGCAGTTTTGGGCCGGGACAGGGCGGCACCTTC.

The chain uses TRBV12-3 or TRBV12-4 and TRBJ2-3, with a weak D call TRBD2 (5 bases). The CDR3 is made up of 14 amino acids. The V end lost 8 bases, the J end lost 2 bases, and 14 bases lay between the germline ends. The CDR3 DNA is TGTGCCAGCTTGGGAGCGGAGTACACAGATACGCAGTATTTT. Amino acids: CASLGAEYTDTQYF.

This clonotype was detected only a few times. This chain uses TRBV7-3 with TRBJ2-2, with 7 bases fitting TRBD1. Losses at the gene ends were 4 bases for V and 9 bases for J; bases not matched to a gene: 8. The CDR3 consists of 14 residues. The germline V gene has CDR1 SGHTA and CDR2 FQGTGA. CDR3 sequence reads: CASSSTGVPRELFF. The DNA for the CDR3 is TGTGCCAGCAGCTCCACAGGGGTCCCCAGGGAGCTGTTTTTT.

This clonotype was seen a handful of times. The chain uses TRBV20-1 and TRBJ2-7; 8 bases match TRBD2. V was clipped by 3 bases and J by 7 bases; unmatched bases: 8. This CDR3 has 13 amino acids. Germline assignment: CDR1 DFQATT and CDR2 SNEGSKA (reference sequence). The chain's CDR3 is CSASDAGGGEQYF. The CDR3 bases are TGCAGTGCTAGCGATGCGGGGGGTGGGGAGCAGTACTTC.

This clonotype was detected only a few times. The chain employs TRBV10-3 and TRBJ2-7; D is ambiguous. The CDR3 totals 13 residues. CDR1 is ENHRY and CDR2 is SYGVKD in the germline V gene. Trimming cost V 7 bases and J 5 bases, with 15 bases left between them. The CDR3 coding sequence is TGTGCCATCAATCCCTTTGTAGGAGACGAGCAGTACTTC. Translating gives CAINPFVGDEQYF.

The chain joins TRBV10-2 to TRBJ2-1; 13 bases match TRBD2. The CDR3 extends over 15 amino acids. Germline V gene sequence: CDR1 WSHSY, CDR2 SAAADI. The trim removed 3 bases at V and 5 bases at J, leaving 1 base unmatched. CDR3 bases: TGCGCCAGCAGTGAAGGGACTAGCGGGGACAATGAGCAGTTCTTC. It yields the protein CASSEGTSGDNEQFF.

The V call is TRBV12-3 or TRBV12-4, the J call TRBJ2-3; 7 bases match TRBD2. J gave up 2 bases and V 7 bases, and 12 bases lay outside the gene matches. This CDR3 spans 16 amino acids. The DNA of the CDR3 is TGTGCCAGCACCGTAGGACCCAGCGGGGCCACAGATACGCAGTATTTT. This sequence encodes CASTVGPSGATDTQYF.

To note about this clonotype: The junction differs from germline at one of its ends, possibly a read error. This sequence joins TRBV6-1 and TRBJ1-2; tentative D call: TRBD1 (5 bases). Germline values: CDR1 MNHNS, CDR2 SASEGT. This CDR3 has 13 amino acids. For the CDR3, the DNA is TGTGCCAGCAGCCTAGGATGGGACTATGGCCACACCTTC. Translated: CASSLGWDYGHTF.

This clonotype was detected a few times. V is TRBV30 and J is TRBJ2-5; no definite D call. Germline CDR1 and CDR2: GTSNPN and SVGIG (reference sequence). V shed 1 base and J shed 1 base, with 1 base lying between them. This CDR3 spans 11 amino acids. DNA of the CDR3: TGTGCCTGGAGTGCCCAAGAGACCCAGTACTTC. This codes for CAWSAQETQYF.

This clonotype was counted a few times. The V call is TRBV7-6, the J call TRBJ2-6, with D unresolved. The CDR3 loop spans 15 amino acids. Germline lookup yields CDR1 SGHVS and CDR2 FNYEAQ. Deletions cut 6 bases from V and 5 bases from J, with 14 bases between. The CDR3 bases are TGTGCCAGCAGTCCTGAAGCCTACTGGGCCAACGTCCTGACTTTC. The encoded protein is CASSPEAYWANVLTF.

This clonotype turned up a few times. The V call is TRBV7-3, the J call TRBJ2-7; D call uncertain. The CDR3 runs 13 residues. Deletions cut 1 base from V and 0 bases from J, with 4 bases between. The germline gives CDR1 SGHTA, CDR2 FQGTGA. In DNA form, the CDR3 reads TGTGCCAGCAGCTTAAAAGGCTCCTACGAGCAGTACTTC. Its protein is CASSLKGSYEQYF.

The genes are TRBV4-3 and TRBJ1-3; D is ambiguous. CDR3 length: 14 amino acids. Looked up from germline, CDR1 is LGHNA and CDR2 is YSLEER. V was trimmed by 3 bases and J by 2 bases, leaving 8 bases between them. CDR3 DNA: TGCGCCAGCAGCCATCGGGAACCTGGAAACACCATATATTTT. Its translation is CASSHREPGNTIYF.

The chain joins TRBV5-1 to TRBJ2-2; D not certain. With 0 bases removed from V and 3 bases from J, the gap between germline ends came to 6 bases. This CDR3 has 14 amino acids. In germline, CDR1 is SGHRS, CDR2 YFSETQ. The DNA for the CDR3 is TGCGCCAGCAGCTTGGTGGTTGACACCGGGGAGCTGTTTTTT. Translating gives CASSLVVDTGELFF.

In regard to this clonotype: A much more abundant neighbour one base away suggests this may be a read error. The chain carries TRBV3-1 and TRBJ1-2, with a tentative D call TRBD1 (5 bases). CDR3 length equals 13 residues. Per the germline V gene, CDR1 is LGHDT and CDR2 is YNNKEL (reference sequence). DNA for the CDR3: TGTGTCAGCAGCCAAGTCCCCATGGGGGGACGGACCTTC. Its protein product is CVSSQVPMGGRTF.

This clonotype occurred a few times. The chain employs TRBV5-1 and TRBJ1-1, with D possibly being TRBD1 (5 bases). The germline V gene encodes CDR1 SGHRS and CDR2 YFSETQ. V lost 7 bases to trimming and J lost 1 base, with 8 bases between them. This CDR3 is 12 amino acids long. CDR3 amino acids: CASGGTNTEAFF. The CDR3 DNA reads as TGCGCCAGCGGGGGGACGAACACTGAAGCTTTCTTT.

The chain couples TRBV7-2 to TRBJ2-3; D unclear. The germline V and J ends were trimmed by 1 base and 7 bases, with 12 bases remaining between them. The CDR3 extends over 14 amino acids. The germline V gene encodes CDR1 SGHTA and CDR2 FQGNSA. The DNA of the CDR3 is TGTGCCAGCAGCTTAGAACCCGTACCCAATACGCAGTATTTT. This sequence encodes CASSLEPVPNTQYF.

The V gene is TRBV29-1, the J gene TRBJ2-7; D not certain. The CDR3 runs to 13 residues. Trimming stripped 3 bases from V and 1 base from J, with 10 bases between. Germline assignment: CDR1 SQVTM and CDR2 ANQGSEA. CDR3 region: CSVDPDGSYEQYF. The CDR3 bases are TGCAGCGTTGATCCGGACGGATCCTACGAGCAGTACTTC.

This clonotype was observed a handful of times. This chain uses TRBV7-2 with TRBJ2-5, with unresolved D. The V end lost 4 bases, the J end lost 5 bases, and 11 bases lay between the germline ends. This CDR3 contains 13 residues. The germline V gene has CDR1 SGHTA and CDR2 FQGNSA. The CDR3 region is CASSSGSRETQYF. The CDR3 bases are TGTGCCAGCAGCTCGGGCTCTAGGGAGACCCAGTACTTC.